This is a list of T cell receptor beta chains from one sample in a study of vaccination and CD4 T cells after COVID-19. Their antigens remain unidentified. TCRdb re-called the PCR reads through MiXCR, storing one row per CDR3 protein. The sample consists of under 25,000 distinct CDR3 sequences, 30% to 35% of them appearing once. The specimen was CD4+ T cells from blood, cultured in vitro, collected about 7 months after SARS-CoV-2 vaccination. Source of these receptors: a human donor who had recovered from COVID-19. CDR3s include the opening cysteine and the closing phenylalanine or tryptophan. D genes are given only for firm matches. Expanded clones get a size class; other rows say once, few or many, or leave the size out.

V: TRBV7-3; size: once; J: TRBJ2-3; D: .; DNA: TGTGCCAGCAGTCTAGGAGCCAGCGTTCGCACAGATACGCAGTATTTT; CDR3: CASSLGASVRTDTQYF
V: TRBV4-1; size: once; J: TRBJ2-5; D: TRBD2; DNA: TGCGCCAGCAGCCAGAGGACTAGCGCCCCCCAGGAGACCCAGTACTTC; CDR3: CASSQRTSAPQETQYF
V: TRBV7-3; size: .; J: TRBJ2-2; D: TRBD2; DNA: TGTGCCAGCAGTTATAGCGGGAGGGCCTTCGGGGAGCTGTTTTTT; CDR3: CASSYSGRAFGELFF
V: TRBV28; size: .; J: TRBJ1-6; D: .; DNA: TGTGCCAGCAGTCAGTCTGGGGGGGATTCACCCCTCCACTTT; CDR3: CASSQSGGDSPLHF
V: TRBV6-1; size: .; J: TRBJ1-5; D: .; DNA: TGTGCCAGCAACAAGGGTCCCAGGTCAGGTCAGCCCCAGCATTTT; CDR3: CASNKGPRSGQPQHF
V: TRBV28; size: .; J: TRBJ2-3; D: .; DNA: TGTGCCAGCAGTTTATCAGGGCAGGACGCAGATACGCAGTATTTT; CDR3: CASSLSGQDADTQYF
V: TRBV20-1; size: .; J: TRBJ2-2; D: .; DNA: TGCAGTGCTAGAGATATTAGGACCGGGGAGCTGTTTTTT; CDR3: CSARDIRTGELFF
V: TRBV6-4; size: .; J: TRBJ2-7; D: .; DNA: TGTGCCAGCAGTGACTCGACCCCGAGGGGAGTAAATGAGTACGAGCAGTACTTC; CDR3: CASSDSTPRGVNEYEQYF
V: TRBV6-5; size: few; J: TRBJ1-6; D: TRBD1; DNA: TGTGCCAGCAGTTACCGGGACAGGGGCGATTCACCCCTCCACTTT; CDR3: CASSYRDRGDSPLHF
V: TRBV28; size: .; J: TRBJ1-5; D: TRBD1; DNA: TGTGCCAGCAGTGTAAATACAGGGGGGGGCAATCAGCCCCAGCATTTT; CDR3: CASSVNTGGGNQPQHF
V: TRBV6-1; size: .; J: TRBJ1-2; D: TRBD1; DNA: TGTGCCAGCAGTGGGAACAGGGGAGGAGGCTACACCTTC; CDR3: CASSGNRGGGYTF
V: TRBV28; size: .; J: TRBJ2-5; D: .; DNA: TGTGCCAGCAGTTTTGCGGCAGGGTGGGGGACCCAGTACTTC; CDR3: CASSFAAGWGTQYF
V: TRBV7-2; size: few; J: TRBJ2-7; D: TRBD1; DNA: TGTGCCAGCAGCTTAGCTCAGGCAGGGGGCTACGAGCAGTACTTC; CDR3: CASSLAQAGGYEQYF
V: TRBV2; size: medium-sized; J: TRBJ2-1; D: .; DNA: TGTGCCAGCAGTGAACTCCTAGGGGTAGTCGGGGAGCAGTTCTTC; CDR3: CASSELLGVVGEQFF
V: TRBV19; size: .; J: TRBJ2-5; D: .; DNA: TGTGCCAGTAGTACCTCCCAGTATGGGCACCAAGAGACCCAGTACTTC; CDR3: CASSTSQYGHQETQYF
V: TRBV7-2; size: .; J: TRBJ2-7; D: .; DNA: TGTGCCAGCAGCTTGGCCCTTCAGTACGAGCAGTACTTC; CDR3: CASSLALQYEQYF
V: TRBV28; size: .; J: TRBJ1-2; D: TRBD1; DNA: TGTGCCAGCAGTCCGGGACCGGGACAGAGCTATGGCTACACCTTC; CDR3: CASSPGPGQSYGYTF
V: TRBV7-9; size: .; J: TRBJ1-1; D: .; DNA: TGTGCCAGCAGCCCCAAGGGGGGGTTGAACACTGAAGCTTTCTTT; CDR3: CASSPKGGLNTEAFF
V: TRBV20-1; size: .; J: TRBJ2-3; D: TRBD1; DNA: TGCAGTGCTAGGACAGGGTCTGGGGATACGCAGTATTTT; CDR3: CSARTGSGDTQYF
V: TRBV6-1; size: .; J: TRBJ2-2; D: TRBD1; DNA: TGTGCCAGCAGTGGGACAGGGGACGCGAACACCGGGGAGCTGTTTTTT; CDR3: CASSGTGDANTGELFF
V: TRBV6-1; size: .; J: TRBJ1-6; D: .; DNA: TGTGCCAGCAGTCCGGACGGGAAAAATTCACCCCCCCACTTT; CDR3: CASSPDGKNSPPHF
V: TRBV20-1; size: .; J: TRBJ2-7; D: .; DNA: TGCAGTGCTACTCCAGGGGGGACCTACGAGCAGTACTTC; CDR3: CSATPGGTYEQYF
V: TRBV20-1; size: .; J: TRBJ2-5; D: .; DNA: TGCAGTGCTAGAGTTAAAAGAGCGGGCGTGGGAGAGACCCAGTACTTC; CDR3: CSARVKRAGVGETQYF
V: TRBV27; size: .; J: TRBJ2-7; D: .; DNA: TGTGCCAGCAGTCAGCCCCCCGTTTACGAGCAGTACTTC; CDR3: CASSQPPVYEQYF
V: TRBV28; size: few; J: TRBJ2-3; D: .; DNA: TGTGCCAGCAGTGTCCGAGCGGCGGGAAATATAGATACGCAGTATTTT; CDR3: CASSVRAAGNIDTQYF
V: TRBV7-2; size: .; J: TRBJ1-5; D: .; DNA: TGTGCCAGCAGCTCAACACTTAGCAATCAGCCCCAGCATTTT; CDR3: CASSSTLSNQPQHF
V: TRBV15; size: .; J: TRBJ2-7; D: .; DNA: TGTGCCACCAGCATAGACCAGGGGCAATTCTACGAGCAGTACTTC; CDR3: CATSIDQGQFYEQYF
V: TRBV10-1; size: few; J: TRBJ2-3; D: TRBD2; DNA: TGCGCCAGCAGTGATCAGACTAGCGGATACACAGATACGCAGTATTTT; CDR3: CASSDQTSGYTDTQYF
V: TRBV10-3; size: .; J: TRBJ2-5; D: TRBD2; DNA: TGTGCCATCAGTGCGGGGAGCGGGAGCAAGCGAGAGACCCAGTACTTC; CDR3: CAISAGSGSKRETQYF
V: TRBV4-1; size: .; J: TRBJ2-5; D: TRBD1; DNA: TGCGCCAGCAGCCGGGACAGGGGTTTTCAAGAGACCCAGTACTTC; CDR3: CASSRDRGFQETQYF
V: TRBV20-1; size: .; J: TRBJ2-7; D: TRBD2; DNA: TGCAGTGCTAGAGAAGAAGGACTAGGCTCCTACGAGCAGTACTTC; CDR3: CSAREEGLGSYEQYF
V: TRBV7-3; size: few; J: TRBJ2-1; D: TRBD2; DNA: TGTGCCAGCAGCTTATCGTCTAGCGGGGGAGGTGCTGGCAATGAGCAGTTCTTC; CDR3: CASSLSSSGGGAGNEQFF
V: TRBV7-9; size: .; J: TRBJ2-3; D: TRBD2; DNA: TGTGCCAGCAGCCTACCCCGCGGGGGAAGAGCCGATACGCAGTATTTT; CDR3: CASSLPRGGRADTQYF
V: TRBV7-9; size: few; J: TRBJ1-5; D: .; DNA: TGTGCCAGCAGCTTAGGAGTGGATCAGCCCCAGCATTTT; CDR3: CASSLGVDQPQHF
V: TRBV7-9; size: .; J: TRBJ2-5; D: .; DNA: TGTGCCAGCAGCTTAGGACGGCTCCAAGAGACCCAGTACTTC; CDR3: CASSLGRLQETQYF
V: TRBV6-1; size: .; J: TRBJ2-1; D: TRBD1; DNA: TGTGCCAGCAGACACGGGACAGAGGGCAATGAGCAGTTCTTC; CDR3: CASRHGTEGNEQFF